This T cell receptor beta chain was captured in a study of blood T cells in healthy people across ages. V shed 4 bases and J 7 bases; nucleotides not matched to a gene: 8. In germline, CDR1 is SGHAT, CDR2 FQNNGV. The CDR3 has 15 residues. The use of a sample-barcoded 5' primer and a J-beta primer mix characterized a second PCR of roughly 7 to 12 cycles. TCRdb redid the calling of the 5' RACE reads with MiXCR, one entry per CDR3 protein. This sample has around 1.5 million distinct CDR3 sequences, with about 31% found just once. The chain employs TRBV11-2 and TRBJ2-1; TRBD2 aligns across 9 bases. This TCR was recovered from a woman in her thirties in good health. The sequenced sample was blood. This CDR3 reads CASSSAGGHNNEQFF. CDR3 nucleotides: TGTGCCAGCAGCTCAGCGGGAGGCCACAATAATGAGCAGTTCTTC. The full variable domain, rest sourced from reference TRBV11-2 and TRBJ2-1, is EAGVAQSPRYKIIEKRQSVAFWCNPISGHATLYWYQQILGQGPKLLIQFQNNGVVDDSQLPKDRFSAERLKGVDSTLKIQPAKLEDSAVYLCASSSAGGHNNEQFFGPGTRLTVL.